The 8 T cell receptor beta chains in this list originate from one sample, sequenced in a study of molecular identifiers for immune sequencing clone quantification. TCRdb itself ran the PCR reads through MiXCR, one entry per CDR3 protein. Here the sample spans 400,000 to 600,000 distinct CDR3 sequences, about a fifth being singletons. The sequenced sample consisted of naive CD8+ T cells from blood, with Jurkat cell RNA spiked in. Subset meaning: FACS-sorted CD8+CD4-CCR7+CD45RA+ naive T cells. The receptors were gathered from a human donor in good health. Some libraries in this study had Jurkat cell RNA spiked in.

This clonotype was counted at least ten times. The chain recombines TRBV11-2 with TRBJ2-3, with 9 bases identical to TRBD2. The CDR3 covers 13 residues. V was clipped by 6 bases and J by 2 bases; unmatched bases: 0. Germline V CDR1 and CDR2: SGHAT, FQNNGV. CDR3 coding DNA: TGTGCCAGCAGGGGACTAGCCACAGATACGCAGTATTTT. The encoded protein is CASRGLATDTQYF.

This clonotype was recorded at least ten times. A much larger clone differs by one base, so this may be a read error. The V call is TRBV28, the J call TRBJ1-1; the match to TRBD1 covers 7 bases. Germline values: CDR1 MDHEN, CDR2 SYDVKM. The CDR3 is 12 amino acids. V shed 6 bases, J shed 7 bases, and the junction held 5 bases outside the gene matches. The CDR3 sequence: CASSLGGIEAFF. As DNA, the CDR3 is TGTGCCAGCAGCTTAGGGGGCATTGAAGCTTTCTTT.

The gene calls are TRBV6-5 and TRBJ1-6, with 8 bases identical to TRBD1. Germline V gene data show CDR1 as MNHEY and CDR2 as SVGAGI. After removal of 7 bases from V and 10 bases from J, the junction contained 9 bases not matched to a gene. The CDR3 contains 14 residues. The CDR3 loop reads CASNGQGVRSPLHF. CDR3 DNA: TGTGCCAGCAACGGACAGGGTGTTCGGTCACCCCTCCACTTT.

This clonotype was seen a few times. The chain is built from TRBV19 and TRBJ2-3, with TRBD2 identical over 10 bases. The trim removed 7 bases at V and 0 bases at J, leaving 4 bases unmatched. CDR3 size: 15 residues. In germline, CDR1 is LNHDA, CDR2 SQIVND (reference sequence). DNA of the CDR3: TGTGCCAGTACTCTGACTAGCGGGAGCACAGATACGCAGTATTTT. It specifies CASTLTSGSTDTQYF.

This clonotype appeared a few times. The V call is TRBV20-1, the J call TRBJ2-7; D might be TRBD1 (5 bases). The V gene's germline CDR1 is DFQATT and CDR2 SNEGSKA (reference sequence). The CDR3 has 13 amino acids. The V gene lost 1 base and the J gene lost 3 bases, with 10 bases spanning the gap. CDR3 sequence reads: CSARGDDSYEQYF. As DNA, the CDR3 is TGCAGTGCTAGAGGCGACGACAGCTACGAGCAGTACTTC.

This CDR3 is CASCRAGEDNEQFF. Here the CDR3 DNA reads TGTGCCAGCTGTCGGGCGGGAGAGGACAATGAGCAGTTCTTC. The rearrangement links TRBV9 to TRBJ2-1, with 7 nucleotides matching TRBD2. Germline-derived CDR1 and CDR2 are SGDLS and YYNGEE. J lost 5 bases, V lost 7 bases, and 9 bases had no gene match. This CDR3 region has 14 residues.

This clonotype was counted ten times or more. The chain has TRBV12-3 or TRBV12-4 and TRBJ2-7; TRBD1 is a possible D gene (6 bases). This CDR3 has 14 residues. V was clipped by 3 bases and J by 4 bases, with 13 bases between them. CDR3 in amino acids: CASSFLGAEYEQYF. The CDR3 DNA follows: TGTGCCAGCAGTTTTCTGGGGGCGGAATACGAGCAGTACTTC.

Notes on this clonotype: This sequence may be a read error, since a much larger clone differs from it by one base. The rearrangement uses TRBV27 and TRBJ1-5, with a possible D match to TRBD1 (6 bases). The CDR3 has 13 residues. Looked up from germline, CDR1 is MNHEY and CDR2 is SMNVEV (reference sequence). CDR3: CASSQQGHQPLHF. CDR3 sequence (DNA): TGTGCCAGCAGTCAACAGGGTCATCAGCCCCTGCATTTT.